This T cell receptor beta chain was retrieved from a study of OX40 agonist ivuxolimab in advanced cancers. This CDR3 has 13 residues. The V gene's germline CDR1 is SGHTA and CDR2 FQGTGA. The V gene lost 1 base and the J gene lost 9 bases, with 10 bases spanning the gap. Assay used: immunoSEQ multiplex PCR; TCRdb lists only in-frame clones, some missing. Of around 30,000 clones listed, roughly 80% are singletons. General study points: Partial responders receiving 0.1-3.0 mg/kg showed among the lowest clonal expansion.

For this clone: Its antigen is as yet unknown.

This receptor was taken from an adult with an advanced solid tumor such as melanoma, head and neck, liver or kidney cancer. The source material was CD4+ or CD8+ T cells sorted from blood, sampled in a trial of the OX40 agonist ivuxolimab. The chain employs TRBV7-3 and TRBJ2-1, with unresolved D. CDR3 sequence (DNA): TGTGCCAGCAGCTTAAGGAGTATGGGTGAGCAGTTCTTC. Translated, it gives CASSLRSMGEQFF.